The T cell receptor (beta chain) described here comes from a study of blood T cell repertoires in COVID-19. About the study: Collection of acute and convalescent COVID-19 samples took place in the United States, Italy and Spain. The cDNA or gDNA used as material had been derived from T cells, B-cell-depleted T cells, or PBMCs.

In the original analysis: Reference gene primer amplification yielded estimated nucleated cell counts. Only in-frame clones appear in the TCRdb table, and some are missing; sequencing was by immunoSEQ multiplex PCR. V and J calls and clone size are copied from that table; D and trimming were computed from the DNA. The sample holds 65,000 to 85,000 clones, 80% to 90% seen once. The V and J ends lost 0 bases and 2 bases respectively, with 14 bases between them. CDR3 size: 16 residues. From germline, CDR1 is SGHRS and CDR2 YFSETQ. The V call is TRBV5-1, the J call TRBJ2-5, with TRBD2 as a possible D gene (6 bases). The receptor was derived from a human donor in a cohort sampled during active COVID-19. What was sequenced was peripheral blood. CDR3 in amino acids: CASSLAIGTDQETQYF. DNA for the CDR3: TGCGCCAGCAGCTTGGCCATAGGGACTGATCAAGAGACCCAGTACTTC.